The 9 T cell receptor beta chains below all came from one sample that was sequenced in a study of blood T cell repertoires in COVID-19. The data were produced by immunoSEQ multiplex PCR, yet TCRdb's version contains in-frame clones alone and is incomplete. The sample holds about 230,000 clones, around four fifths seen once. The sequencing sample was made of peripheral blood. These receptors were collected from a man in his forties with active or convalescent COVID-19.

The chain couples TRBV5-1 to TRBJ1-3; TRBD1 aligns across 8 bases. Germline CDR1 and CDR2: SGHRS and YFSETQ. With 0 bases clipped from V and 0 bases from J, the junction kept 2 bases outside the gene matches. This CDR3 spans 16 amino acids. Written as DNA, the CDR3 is TGCGCCAGCAGCTTGGGAGGGACAGGCTCTGGAAACACCATATATTTT. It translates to CASSLGGTGSGNTIYF.

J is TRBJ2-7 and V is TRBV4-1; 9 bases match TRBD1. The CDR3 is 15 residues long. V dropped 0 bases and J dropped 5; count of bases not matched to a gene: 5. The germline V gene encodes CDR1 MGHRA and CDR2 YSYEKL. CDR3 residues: CASSQDRDRDHEQYF. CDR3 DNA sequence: TGCGCCAGCAGCCAAGATCGGGACAGGGACCACGAGCAGTACTTC.

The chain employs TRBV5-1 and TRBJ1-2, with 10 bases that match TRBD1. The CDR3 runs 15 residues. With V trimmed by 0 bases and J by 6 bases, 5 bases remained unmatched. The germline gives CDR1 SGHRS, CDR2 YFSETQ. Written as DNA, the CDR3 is TGCGCCAGCAGCTTGGGACAGGGGGCGTATGATGGCTACACCTTC. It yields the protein CASSLGQGAYDGYTF. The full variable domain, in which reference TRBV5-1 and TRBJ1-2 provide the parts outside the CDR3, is KAGVTQTPRYLIKTRGQQVTLSCSPISGHRSVSWYQQTPGQGLQFLFEYFSETQRNKGNFPGRFSGRQFSNSRSEMNVSTLELGDSALYLCASSLGQGAYDGYTFGSGTRLTVV.

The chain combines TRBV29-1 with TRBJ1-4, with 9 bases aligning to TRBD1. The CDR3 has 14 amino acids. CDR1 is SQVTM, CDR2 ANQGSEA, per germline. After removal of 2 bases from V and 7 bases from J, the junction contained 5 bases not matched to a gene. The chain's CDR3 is CSVERGTGTEKLFF. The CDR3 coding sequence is TGCAGCGTTGAAAGAGGGACAGGGACTGAAAAACTGTTTTTT.

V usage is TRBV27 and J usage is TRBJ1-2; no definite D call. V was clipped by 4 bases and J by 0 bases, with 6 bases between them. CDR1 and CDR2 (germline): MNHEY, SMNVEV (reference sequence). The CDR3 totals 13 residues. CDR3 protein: CASSSRPNYGYTF. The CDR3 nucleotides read TGTGCCAGCAGTTCCCGTCCTAACTATGGCTACACCTTC.

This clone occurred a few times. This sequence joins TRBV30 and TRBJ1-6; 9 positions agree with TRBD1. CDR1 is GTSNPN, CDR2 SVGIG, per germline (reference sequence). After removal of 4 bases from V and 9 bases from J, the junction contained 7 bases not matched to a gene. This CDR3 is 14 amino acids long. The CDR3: CAWTRTGARSPLHF. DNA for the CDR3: TGTGCCTGGACGCGGACAGGGGCTCGTTCACCCCTCCACTTT. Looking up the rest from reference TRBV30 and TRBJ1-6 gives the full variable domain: SQTIHQWPATLVQPVGSPLSLECTVEGTSNPNLYWYRQAAGRGLQLLFYSVGIGQISSEVPQNLSASRPQDRQFILSSKKLLLSDSGFYLCAWTRTGARSPLHFGNGTRLTVT.

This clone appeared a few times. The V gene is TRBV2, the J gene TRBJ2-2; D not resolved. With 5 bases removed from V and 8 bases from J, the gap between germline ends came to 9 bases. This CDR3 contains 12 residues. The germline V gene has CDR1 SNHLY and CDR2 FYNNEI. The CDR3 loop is CASSSLLGELFF. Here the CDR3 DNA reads TGTGCCAGCAGTTCCTTACTGGGGGAGCTGTTTTTT.

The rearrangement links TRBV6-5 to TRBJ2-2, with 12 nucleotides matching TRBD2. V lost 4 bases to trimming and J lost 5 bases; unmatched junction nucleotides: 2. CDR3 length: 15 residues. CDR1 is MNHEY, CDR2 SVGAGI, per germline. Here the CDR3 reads CASSSTSGRTGELFF. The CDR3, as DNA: TGTGCCAGCAGTTCGACTAGCGGGAGAACCGGGGAGCTGTTTTTT.

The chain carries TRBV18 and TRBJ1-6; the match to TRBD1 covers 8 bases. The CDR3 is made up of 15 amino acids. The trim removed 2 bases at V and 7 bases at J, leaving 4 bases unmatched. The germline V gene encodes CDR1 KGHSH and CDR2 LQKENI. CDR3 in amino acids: CASSPGQGYNSPLHF. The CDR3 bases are TGTGCCAGCTCACCAGGACAGGGATACAATTCACCCCTCCACTTT. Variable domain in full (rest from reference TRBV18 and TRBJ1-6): NAGVMQNPRHLVRRRGQEARLRCSPMKGHSHVYWYRQLPEEGLKFMVYLQKENIIDESGMPKERFSAEFPKEGPSILRIQQVVRGDSAAYFCASSPGQGYNSPLHFGNGTRLTVT.